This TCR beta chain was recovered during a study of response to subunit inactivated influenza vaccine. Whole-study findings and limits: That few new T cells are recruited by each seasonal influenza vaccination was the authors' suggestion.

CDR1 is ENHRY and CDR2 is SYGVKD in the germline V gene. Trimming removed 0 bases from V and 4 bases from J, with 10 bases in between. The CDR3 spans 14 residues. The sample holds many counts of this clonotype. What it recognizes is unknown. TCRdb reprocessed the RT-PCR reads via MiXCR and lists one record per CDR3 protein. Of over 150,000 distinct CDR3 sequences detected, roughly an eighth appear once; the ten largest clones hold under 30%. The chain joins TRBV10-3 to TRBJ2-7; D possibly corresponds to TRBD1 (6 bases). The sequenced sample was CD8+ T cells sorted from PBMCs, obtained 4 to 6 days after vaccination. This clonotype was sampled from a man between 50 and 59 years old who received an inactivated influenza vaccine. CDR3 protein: CAISESIGQYEQYF. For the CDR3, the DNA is TGTGCCATCAGTGAGTCGATCGGACAGTACGAGCAGTACTTC.